The text below deals with one TCR beta chain. Deletions cut 0 bases from V and 0 bases from J, with 15 bases between. This CDR3 contains 19 residues. Germline CDR1 and CDR2: MNHEY and SVGAGI. The data belong to a study of blood T cells in healthy people across ages. Through a sample-barcoded 5' primer and a J-beta primer mix, a second PCR was run for 7 to 11 cycles. Each cDNA molecule was tagged by a template-switch adaptor that had 12 random nucleotides. One entry per CDR3 protein, called by TCRdb with MiXCR from the 5' RACE reads. The profile shows over a million distinct CDR3 sequences, approximately 38% of them singletons.

The rearrangement links TRBV6-5 to TRBJ1-6; D unresolved. This sequence originates from a woman aged 18-35 years in good health. The specimen sequenced was blood. The DNA of the CDR3 is TGTGCCAGCAGTTACTCGGACGACCCGCAGAGCTCCTATAATTCACCCCTCCACTTT. This encodes CASSYSDDPQSSYNSPLHF.